This TCR beta chain was sequenced during a study of spatial heterogeneity in lung cancer. A remark on this clonotype: What it recognizes is unknown.

Time point indicated: blood at routine non-recurrence follow-up after resection. Unsorted samples of tumor, nontumor lung or frozen PBMC had their whole RNA sequenced. The CDR3 totals 15 residues. The germline gives CDR1 SGHTA, CDR2 FQGNSA. Deletions cut 5 bases from V and 0 bases from J, with 12 bases between. Individual TCR cDNA molecules each bore their own unique molecular identifier. One entry per CDR3 protein, called by TCRdb with MiXCR from the 5' RACE reads. Of around 110,000 distinct CDR3 sequences in the sample, over 9% were seen once. General observations from the study: Relative to follow-up, resection was when ubiquitous expanded tumor TCRs appeared more in blood.

The specimen was PBMCs, collected at follow-up. This receptor was obtained from a male donor with early-stage non-small cell lung cancer. The chain carries TRBV7-2 and TRBJ2-3; maybe TRBD1 (7 bases). CDR3 protein: CASSAGQPSTDTQYF. In nucleotides, the CDR3 is TGTGCCAGCAGCGCGGGACAGCCTAGCACAGATACGCAGTATTTT. Looking up the rest from reference TRBV7-2 and TRBJ2-3 gives the full variable domain: GAGVSQSPSNKVTEKGKDVELRCDPISGHTALYWYRQSLGQGLEFLIYFQGNSAPDKSGLPSDRFSAERTGGSVSTLTIQRTQQEDSAVYLCASSAGQPSTDTQYFGPGTRLTVL.